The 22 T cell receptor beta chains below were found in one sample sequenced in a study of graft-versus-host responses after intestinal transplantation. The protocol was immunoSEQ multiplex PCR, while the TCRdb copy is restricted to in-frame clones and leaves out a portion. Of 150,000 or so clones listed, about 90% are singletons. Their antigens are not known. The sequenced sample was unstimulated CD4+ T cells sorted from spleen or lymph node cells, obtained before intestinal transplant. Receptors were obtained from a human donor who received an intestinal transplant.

The chain's CDR3 is CASSYGQAPPDTQYF. The CDR3, as DNA: TGTGCCAGCAGTTACGGACAGGCCCCCCCAGATACGCAGTATTTT. The J gene is TRBJ2-3, the V gene TRBV6-5, with TRBD1 matching 7 bases. This CDR3 spans 15 amino acids. V was clipped by 2 bases and J by 4 bases; unmatched bases: 6. In germline, CDR1 is MNHEY, CDR2 SVGAGI.

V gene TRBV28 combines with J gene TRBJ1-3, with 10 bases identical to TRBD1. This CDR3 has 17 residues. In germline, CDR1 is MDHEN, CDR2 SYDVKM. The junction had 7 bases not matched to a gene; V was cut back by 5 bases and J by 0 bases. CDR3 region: CASSPPGQGISGNTIYF. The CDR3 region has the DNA TGTGCCAGCAGTCCTCCGGGACAGGGGATCTCTGGAAACACCATATATTTT.

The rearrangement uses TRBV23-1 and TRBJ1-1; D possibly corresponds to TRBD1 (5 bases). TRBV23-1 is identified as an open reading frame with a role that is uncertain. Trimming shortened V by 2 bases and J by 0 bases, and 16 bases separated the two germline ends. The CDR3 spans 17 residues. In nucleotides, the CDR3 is TGCGCCAGCAGTCAAACCCCCCCAGGGACGGTGAACACTGAAGCTTTCTTT. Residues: CASSQTPPGTVNTEAFF.

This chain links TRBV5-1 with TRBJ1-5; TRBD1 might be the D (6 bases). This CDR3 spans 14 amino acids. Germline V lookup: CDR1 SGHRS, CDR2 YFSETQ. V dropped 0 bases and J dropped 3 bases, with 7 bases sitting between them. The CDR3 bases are TGCGCCAGCAGCTTGGGGGACATCAATCAGCCCCAGCATTTT. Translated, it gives CASSLGDINQPQHF.

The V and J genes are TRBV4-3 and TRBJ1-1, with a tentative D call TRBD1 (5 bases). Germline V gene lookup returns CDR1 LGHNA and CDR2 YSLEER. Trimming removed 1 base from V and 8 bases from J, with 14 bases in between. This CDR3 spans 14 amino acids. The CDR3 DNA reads TGCGCCAGCAGCCAAGGGGGCAGGGATCCCGAAGCTTTCTTT. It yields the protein CASSQGGRDPEAFF.

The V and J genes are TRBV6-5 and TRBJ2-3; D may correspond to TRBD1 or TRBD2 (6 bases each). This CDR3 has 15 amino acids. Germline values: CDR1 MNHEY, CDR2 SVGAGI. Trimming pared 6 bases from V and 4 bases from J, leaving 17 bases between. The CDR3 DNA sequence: TGTGCCAGCAGGCTCACTAGGGGGGTCGCAGATACGCAGTATTTT. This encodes CASRLTRGVADTQYF.

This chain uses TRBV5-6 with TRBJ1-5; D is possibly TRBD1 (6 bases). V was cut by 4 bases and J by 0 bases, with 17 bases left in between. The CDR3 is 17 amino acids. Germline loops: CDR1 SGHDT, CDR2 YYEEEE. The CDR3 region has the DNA TGTGCCAGCAGCCTTCGGGACAATTTATATAGCAATCAGCCCCAGCATTTT. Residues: CASSLRDNLYSNQPQHF.

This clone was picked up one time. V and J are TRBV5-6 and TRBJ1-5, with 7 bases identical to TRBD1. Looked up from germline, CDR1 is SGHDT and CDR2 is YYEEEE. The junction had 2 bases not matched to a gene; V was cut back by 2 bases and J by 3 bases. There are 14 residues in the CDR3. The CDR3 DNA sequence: TGTGCCAGCAGCTTAACAGGGGCCAATCAGCCCCAGCATTTT. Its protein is CASSLTGANQPQHF.

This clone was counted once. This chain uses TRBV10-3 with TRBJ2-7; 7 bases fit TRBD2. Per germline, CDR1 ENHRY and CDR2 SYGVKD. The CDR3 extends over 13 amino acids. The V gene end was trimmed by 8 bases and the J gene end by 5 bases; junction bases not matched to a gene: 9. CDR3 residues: CAIYSGASDEQYF. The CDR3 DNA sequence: TGTGCCATCTACAGCGGGGCCAGCGACGAGCAGTACTTC.

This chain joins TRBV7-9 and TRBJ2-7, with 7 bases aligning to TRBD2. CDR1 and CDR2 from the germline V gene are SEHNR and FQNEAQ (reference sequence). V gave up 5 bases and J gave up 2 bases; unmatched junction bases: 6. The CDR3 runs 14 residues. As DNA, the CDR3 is TGTGCCAGCAGCAAATCTAGCGGAGCCTACGAGCAGTACTTC. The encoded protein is CASSKSSGAYEQYF.

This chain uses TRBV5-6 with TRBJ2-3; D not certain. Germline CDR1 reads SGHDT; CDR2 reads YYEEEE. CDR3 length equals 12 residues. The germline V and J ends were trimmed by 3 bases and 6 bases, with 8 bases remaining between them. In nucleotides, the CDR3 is TGTGCCAGCAGCTCCTGGATCGATACGCAGTATTTT. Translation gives CASSSWIDTQYF.

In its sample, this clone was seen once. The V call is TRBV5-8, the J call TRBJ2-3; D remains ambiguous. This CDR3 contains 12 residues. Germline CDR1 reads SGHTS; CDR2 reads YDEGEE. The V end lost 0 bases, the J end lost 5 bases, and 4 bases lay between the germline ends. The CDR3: CASSLAEDTQYF. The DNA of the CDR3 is TGTGCCAGCAGCTTGGCCGAAGATACGCAGTATTTT.

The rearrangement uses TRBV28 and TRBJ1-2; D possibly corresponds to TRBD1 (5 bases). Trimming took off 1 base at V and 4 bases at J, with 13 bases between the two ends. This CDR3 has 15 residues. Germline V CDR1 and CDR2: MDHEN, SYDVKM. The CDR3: CASSLFPGRGYGYTF. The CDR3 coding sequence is TGTGCCAGCAGTTTATTCCCAGGGAGAGGCTATGGCTACACCTTC.

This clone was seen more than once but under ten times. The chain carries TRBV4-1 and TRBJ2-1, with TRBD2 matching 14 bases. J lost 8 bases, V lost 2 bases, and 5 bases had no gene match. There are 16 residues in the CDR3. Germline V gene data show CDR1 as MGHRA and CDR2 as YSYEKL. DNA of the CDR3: TGCGCCAGCAGCCAACCGGGACTAGCGGGAGCTCATGAGCAGTTCTTC. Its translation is CASSQPGLAGAHEQFF.

CDR3 DNA sequence: TGTGCCAGCAGTCGATCCTTAATGATAGAGGACGTATCCTACGAGCAGTACTTC. This sequence encodes CASSRSLMIEDVSYEQYF. The gene calls are TRBV28 and TRBJ2-7; no definite D call. Germline V lookup: CDR1 MDHEN, CDR2 SYDVKM. This CDR3 is 18 amino acids long. Trimming pared 5 bases from V and 1 base from J, leaving 24 bases between.

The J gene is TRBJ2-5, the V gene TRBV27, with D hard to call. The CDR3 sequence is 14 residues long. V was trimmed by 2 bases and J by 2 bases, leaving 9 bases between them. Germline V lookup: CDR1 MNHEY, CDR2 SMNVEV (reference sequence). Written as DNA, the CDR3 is TGTGCCAGCAGTTTAAGGCCTCAGCAAGAGACCCAGTACTTC. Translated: CASSLRPQQETQYF.

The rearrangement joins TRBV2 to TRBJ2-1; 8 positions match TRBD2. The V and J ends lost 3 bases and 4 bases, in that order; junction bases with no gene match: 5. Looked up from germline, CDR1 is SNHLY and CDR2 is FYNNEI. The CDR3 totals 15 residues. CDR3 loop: CASSDAGLAYNEQFF. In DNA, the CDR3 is TGTGCCAGCAGTGACGCCGGACTAGCTTACAATGAGCAGTTCTTC.

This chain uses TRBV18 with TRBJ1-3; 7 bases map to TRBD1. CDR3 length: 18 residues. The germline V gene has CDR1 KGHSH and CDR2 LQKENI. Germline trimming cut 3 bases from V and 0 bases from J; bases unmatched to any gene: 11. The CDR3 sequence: CASSPFDDRAVSGNTIYF. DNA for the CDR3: TGTGCCAGCTCACCTTTTGACGACAGGGCAGTCTCTGGAAACACCATATATTTT.

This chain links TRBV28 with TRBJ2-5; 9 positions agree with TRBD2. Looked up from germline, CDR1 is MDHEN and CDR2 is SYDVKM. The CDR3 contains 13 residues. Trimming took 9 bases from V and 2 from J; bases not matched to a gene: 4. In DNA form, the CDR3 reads TGTGCCAGACCAGGACTAGCGCAAGAGACCCAGTACTTC. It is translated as CARPGLAQETQYF.

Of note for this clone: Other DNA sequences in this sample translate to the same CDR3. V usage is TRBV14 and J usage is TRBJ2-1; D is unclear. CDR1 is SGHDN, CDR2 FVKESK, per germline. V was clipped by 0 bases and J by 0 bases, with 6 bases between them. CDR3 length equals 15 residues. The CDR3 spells CASSQDSPSYNEQFF. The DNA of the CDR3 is TGTGCCAGCAGCCAAGACAGTCCCTCCTACAATGAGCAGTTCTTC.

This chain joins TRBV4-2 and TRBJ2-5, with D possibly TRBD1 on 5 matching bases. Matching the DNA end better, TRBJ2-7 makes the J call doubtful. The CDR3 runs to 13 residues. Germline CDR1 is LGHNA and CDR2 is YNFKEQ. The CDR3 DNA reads TGTGCCAGCAGCTGGACACCCCCCTACGAGCAGTACTTC. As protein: CASSWTPPYEQYF.

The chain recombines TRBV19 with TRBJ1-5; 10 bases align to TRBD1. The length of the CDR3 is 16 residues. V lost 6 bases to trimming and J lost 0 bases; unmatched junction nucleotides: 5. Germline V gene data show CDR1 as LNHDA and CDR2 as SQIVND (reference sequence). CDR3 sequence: CASSRGTGDSNQPQHF. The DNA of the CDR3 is TGTGCCAGTAGCAGGGGGACAGGGGATAGCAATCAGCCCCAGCATTTT.